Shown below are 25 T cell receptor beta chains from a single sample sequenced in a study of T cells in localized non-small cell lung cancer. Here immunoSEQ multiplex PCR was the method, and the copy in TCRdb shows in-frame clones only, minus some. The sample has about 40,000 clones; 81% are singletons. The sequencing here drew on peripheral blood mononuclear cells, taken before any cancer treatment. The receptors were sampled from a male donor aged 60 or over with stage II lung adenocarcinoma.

CDR3 sequence reads: CASSRGRTSYGYTF. The CDR3 bases are TGTGCCAGCAGCAGGGGGAGAACATCCTATGGCTACACCTTC. The V and J genes are TRBV6-5 and TRBJ1-2; 7 positions agree with TRBD1. Germline CDR1 MNHEY, CDR2 SVGAGI. Trimming at V came to 6 bases and at J to 4 bases, leaving 8 bases not matched to a gene. The CDR3 has 14 residues.

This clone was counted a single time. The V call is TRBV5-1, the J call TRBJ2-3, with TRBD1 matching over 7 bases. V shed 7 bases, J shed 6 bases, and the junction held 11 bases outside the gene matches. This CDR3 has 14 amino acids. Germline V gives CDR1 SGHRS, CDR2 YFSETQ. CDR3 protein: CASGVPGQKDTQYF. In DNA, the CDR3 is TGCGCCAGCGGCGTCCCGGGACAGAAGGATACGCAGTATTTT.

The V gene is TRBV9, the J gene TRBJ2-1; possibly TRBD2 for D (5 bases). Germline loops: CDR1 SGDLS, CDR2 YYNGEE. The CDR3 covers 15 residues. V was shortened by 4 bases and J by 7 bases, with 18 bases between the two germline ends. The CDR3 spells CASSPGLNMGNEQFF. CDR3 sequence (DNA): TGTGCCAGCAGCCCCGGACTTAATATGGGGAATGAGCAGTTCTTC.

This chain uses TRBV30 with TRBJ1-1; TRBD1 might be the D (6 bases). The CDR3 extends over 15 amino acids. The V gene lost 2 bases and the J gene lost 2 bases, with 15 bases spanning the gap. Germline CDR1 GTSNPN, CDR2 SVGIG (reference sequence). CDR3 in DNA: TGTGCCTGGAGTAAGGGGGGGCAGCGTAACACTGAAGCTTTCTTT. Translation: CAWSKGGQRNTEAFF.

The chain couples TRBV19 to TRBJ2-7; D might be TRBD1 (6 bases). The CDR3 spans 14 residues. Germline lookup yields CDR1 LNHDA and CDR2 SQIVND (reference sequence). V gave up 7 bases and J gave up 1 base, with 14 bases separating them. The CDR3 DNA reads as TGTGCCAGTAAGGCCAGGACAGATTCCTACGAGCAGTACTTC. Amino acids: CASKARTDSYEQYF.

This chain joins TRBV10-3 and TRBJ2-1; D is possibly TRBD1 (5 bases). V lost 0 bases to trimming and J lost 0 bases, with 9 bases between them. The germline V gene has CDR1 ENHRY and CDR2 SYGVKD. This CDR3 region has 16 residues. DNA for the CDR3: TGTGCCATCAGTGAGTCCATAGACAGCTCCTACAATGAGCAGTTCTTC. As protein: CAISESIDSSYNEQFF.

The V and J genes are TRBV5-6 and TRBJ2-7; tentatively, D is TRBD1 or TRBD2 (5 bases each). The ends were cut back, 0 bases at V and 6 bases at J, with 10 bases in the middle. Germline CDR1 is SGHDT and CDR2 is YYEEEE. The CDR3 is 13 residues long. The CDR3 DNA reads TGTGCCAGCAGCTTGGGCCAGGGAGTCGAGCAGTACTTC. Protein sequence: CASSLGQGVEQYF.

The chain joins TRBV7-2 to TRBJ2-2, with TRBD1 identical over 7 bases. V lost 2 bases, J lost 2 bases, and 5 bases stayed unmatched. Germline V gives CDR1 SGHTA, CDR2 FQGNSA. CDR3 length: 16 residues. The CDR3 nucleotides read TGTGCCAGCAGCTTATCGGGACAGCTAAACACCGGGGAGCTGTTTTTT. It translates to CASSLSGQLNTGELFF.

As DNA, the CDR3 is TGTGCCAGCAGTGAAGGGGGCCGAGGGACGGCCATATATTTT. This gives the protein CASSEGGRGTAIYF. The chain employs TRBV2 and TRBJ1-3; D perhaps matches TRBD1 (5 bases). The CDR3 runs 14 residues. Germline V gives CDR1 SNHLY, CDR2 FYNNEI. Trimming removed 1 base from V and 11 bases from J, with 15 bases in between.

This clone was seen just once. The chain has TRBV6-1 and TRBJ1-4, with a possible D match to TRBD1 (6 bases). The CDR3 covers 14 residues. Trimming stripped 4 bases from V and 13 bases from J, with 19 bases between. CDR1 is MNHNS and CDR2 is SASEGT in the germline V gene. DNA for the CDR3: TGTGCCAGCAGTGGGGTACAGGGTCTCCTTTTACTGTTTTTT. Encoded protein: CASSGVQGLLLLFF.

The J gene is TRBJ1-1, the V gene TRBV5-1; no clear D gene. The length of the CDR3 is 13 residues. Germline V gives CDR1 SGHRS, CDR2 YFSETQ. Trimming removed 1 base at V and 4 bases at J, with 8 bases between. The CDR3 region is CASSLMEATEAFF. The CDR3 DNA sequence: TGCGCCAGCAGCTTGATGGAGGCCACTGAAGCTTTCTTT. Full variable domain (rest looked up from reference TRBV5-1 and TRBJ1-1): KAGVTQTPRYLIKTRGQQVTLSCSPISGHRSVSWYQQTPGQGLQFLFEYFSETQRNKGNFPGRFSGRQFSNSRSEMNVSTLELGDSALYLCASSLMEATEAFFGQGTRLTVV.

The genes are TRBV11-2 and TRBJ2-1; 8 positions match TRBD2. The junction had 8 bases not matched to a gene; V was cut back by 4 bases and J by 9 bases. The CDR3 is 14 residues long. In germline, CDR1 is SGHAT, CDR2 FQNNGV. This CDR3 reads CASSSLSGTGEQFF. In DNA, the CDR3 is TGTGCCAGCAGCTCTCTTAGCGGGACCGGTGAGCAGTTCTTC.

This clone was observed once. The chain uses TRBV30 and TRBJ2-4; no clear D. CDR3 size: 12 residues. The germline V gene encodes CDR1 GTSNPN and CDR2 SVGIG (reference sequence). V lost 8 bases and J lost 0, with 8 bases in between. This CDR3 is CAGWVAKNIQYF. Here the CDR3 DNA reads TGTGCCGGCTGGGTAGCCAAAAACATTCAGTACTTC.

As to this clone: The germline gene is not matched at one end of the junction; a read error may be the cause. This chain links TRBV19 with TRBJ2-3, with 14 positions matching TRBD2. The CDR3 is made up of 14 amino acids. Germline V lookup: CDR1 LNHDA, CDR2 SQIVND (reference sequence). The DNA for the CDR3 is TGTGCCAGTAGTATCGGGGGACTAGCGGGGGTGGCTGATTTT. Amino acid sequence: CASSIGGLAGVADF.

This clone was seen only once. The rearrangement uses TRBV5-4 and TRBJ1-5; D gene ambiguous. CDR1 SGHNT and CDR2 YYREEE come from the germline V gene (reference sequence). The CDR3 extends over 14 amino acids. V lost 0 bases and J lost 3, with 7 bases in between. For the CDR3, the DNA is TGTGCCAGCAGCTTGGCAGGCTACAATCAGCCCCAGCATTTT. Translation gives CASSLAGYNQPQHF.

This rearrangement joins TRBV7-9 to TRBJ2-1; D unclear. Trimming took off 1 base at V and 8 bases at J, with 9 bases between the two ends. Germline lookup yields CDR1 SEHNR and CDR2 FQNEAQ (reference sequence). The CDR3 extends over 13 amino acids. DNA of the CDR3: TGTGCCAGCAGCTTAGGACCGGGCGATGAGCAGTTCTTC. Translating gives CASSLGPGDEQFF.

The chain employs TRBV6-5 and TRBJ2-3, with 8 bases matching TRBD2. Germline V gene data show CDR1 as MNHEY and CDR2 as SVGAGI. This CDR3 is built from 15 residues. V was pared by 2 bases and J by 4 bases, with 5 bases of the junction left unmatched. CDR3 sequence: CASSYGAGGADTQYF. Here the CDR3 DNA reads TGTGCCAGCAGTTACGGTGCGGGAGGCGCAGATACGCAGTATTTT.

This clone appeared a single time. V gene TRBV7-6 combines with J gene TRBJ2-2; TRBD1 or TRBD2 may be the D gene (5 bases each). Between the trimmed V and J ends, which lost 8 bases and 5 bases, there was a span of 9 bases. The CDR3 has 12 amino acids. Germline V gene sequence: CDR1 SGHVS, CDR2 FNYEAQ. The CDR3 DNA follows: TGTGCCAGCGGGGGACGGACCGGGGAGCTGTTTTTT. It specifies CASGGRTGELFF.

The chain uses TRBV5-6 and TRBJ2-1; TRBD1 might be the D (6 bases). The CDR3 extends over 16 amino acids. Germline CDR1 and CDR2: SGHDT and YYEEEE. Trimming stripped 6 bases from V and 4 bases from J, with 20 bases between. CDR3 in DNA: TGTGCCAGCATCTTCACTGGGGGCGCAAGGTACAATGAGCAGTTCTTC. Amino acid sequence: CASIFTGGARYNEQFF. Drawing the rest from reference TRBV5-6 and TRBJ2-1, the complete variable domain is DAGVTQSPTHLIKTRGQQVTLRCSPKSGHDTVSWYQQALGQGPQFIFQYYEEEERQRGNFPDRFSGHQFPNYSSELNVNALLLGDSALYLCASIFTGGARYNEQFFGPGTRLTVL.

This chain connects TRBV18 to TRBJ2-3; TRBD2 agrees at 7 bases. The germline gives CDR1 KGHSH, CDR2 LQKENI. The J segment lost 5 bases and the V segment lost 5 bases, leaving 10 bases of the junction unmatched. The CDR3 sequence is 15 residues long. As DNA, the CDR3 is TGTGCCAGCTCAATACTAGCGTCGGTGAGAGATACGCAGTATTTT. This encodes CASSILASVRDTQYF.

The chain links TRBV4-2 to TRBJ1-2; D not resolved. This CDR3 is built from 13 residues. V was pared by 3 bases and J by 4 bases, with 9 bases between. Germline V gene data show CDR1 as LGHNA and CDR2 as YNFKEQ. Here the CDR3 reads CASSQEVGYGYTF. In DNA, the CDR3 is TGTGCCAGCAGCCAGGAGGTAGGCTATGGCTACACCTTC.

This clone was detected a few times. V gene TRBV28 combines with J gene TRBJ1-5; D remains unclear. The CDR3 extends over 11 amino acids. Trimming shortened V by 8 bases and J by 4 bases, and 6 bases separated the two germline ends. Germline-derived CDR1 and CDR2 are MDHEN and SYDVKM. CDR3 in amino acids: CASGSNQPQHF. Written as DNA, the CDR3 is TGTGCCAGCGGGTCGAATCAGCCCCAGCATTTT.

CDR3 nucleotide sequence: TGTGCCAGCAGCGTACCGGAGATAAAGTCCTATGGCTACACCTTC. Translation: CASSVPEIKSYGYTF. The rearrangement uses TRBV7-2 and TRBJ1-2; D not resolved. The CDR3 extends over 15 amino acids. The germline V gene has CDR1 SGHTA and CDR2 FQGNSA. V lost 5 bases and J 4 bases, leaving 17 bases between the germline ends.

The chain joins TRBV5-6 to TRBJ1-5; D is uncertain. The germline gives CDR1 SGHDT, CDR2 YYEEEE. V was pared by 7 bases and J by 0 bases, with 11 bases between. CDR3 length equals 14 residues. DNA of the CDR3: TGTGCCAGCGGCGCATCAGCTAGCAATCAGCCCCAGCATTTT. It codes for CASGASASNQPQHF.

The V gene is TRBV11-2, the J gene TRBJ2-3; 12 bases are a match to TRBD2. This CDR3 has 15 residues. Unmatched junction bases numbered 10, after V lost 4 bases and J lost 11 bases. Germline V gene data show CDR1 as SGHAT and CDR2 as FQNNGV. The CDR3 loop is CASSSRLAGVRGQYF. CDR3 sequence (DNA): TGTGCCAGCAGCTCCCGACTAGCGGGAGTGAGGGGGCAGTATTTT.